The clone carrying this T cell receptor beta chain was counted only a few times. The antigen is unknown. Survey sequencing of tumors mostly used around 5 ug DNA, two replicates. Libraries were prepared by immunoSEQ multiplex PCR; TCRdb keeps only in-frame clonotypes and omits some of them. The top ten clones hold 39% of a sample with 14,000 to 15,000 clones, around 36% of them seen once. This CDR3 has 17 residues. V was pared by 2 bases and J by 1 base, with 7 bases of the junction left unmatched. CDR1 is MNHNS and CDR2 is SASEGT in the germline V gene. This record belongs to a study of neoadjuvant anti-PD-1 for oral cavity cancer. About the research overall: Most patients had three to four biweekly doses of 3 mg/kg nivolumab before resection. Notes on the study in general: Greater tumor shrinkage accompanied bigger post-treatment sizes of preexisting clones.

Sample time point: after neoadjuvant nivolumab, at surgical resection. Patients had newly diagnosed, untreated stage II-IVA oral cavity squamous cell carcinoma. This material consisted of tumor tissue, taken after nivolumab (anti-PD-1) treatment. The gene calls are TRBV6-1 and TRBJ2-4; 8 bases align to TRBD1. The source is a person between 35 and 79 years old with oral cavity squamous cell carcinoma. CDR3 amino acids: CASSEFGTGGAKNIQYF. Here the CDR3 DNA reads TGTGCCAGCAGTGAATTCGGGACAGGAGGGGCCAAAAACATTCAGTACTTC.